What follows is one T cell receptor beta chain and its context. This sample stems from a study of T cell clonotyping in hematopoietic cell transplantation. Trimming shortened V by 6 bases and J by 0 bases, and 12 bases separated the two germline ends. The CDR3 covers 15 residues. The germline CDR1 and CDR2 sequences are MDHEN and SYDVKM. The table came from immunoSEQ multiplex PCR; TCRdb's copy has only in-frame clones and leaves some out. The data show 69,000 or so clones, 85% to 95% seen once. Sequencing input: peripheral blood mononuclear cells. The V call is TRBV28, the J call TRBJ2-4, with D unresolved. The sequence derives from a middle-aged man in good health. Some clones in this sample may be carry-over from other donors' samples. CDR3: CASRPVLRAKNIQYF. CDR3 in DNA: TGTGCCAGCAGACCGGTCCTGCGAGCCAAAAACATTCAGTACTTC.